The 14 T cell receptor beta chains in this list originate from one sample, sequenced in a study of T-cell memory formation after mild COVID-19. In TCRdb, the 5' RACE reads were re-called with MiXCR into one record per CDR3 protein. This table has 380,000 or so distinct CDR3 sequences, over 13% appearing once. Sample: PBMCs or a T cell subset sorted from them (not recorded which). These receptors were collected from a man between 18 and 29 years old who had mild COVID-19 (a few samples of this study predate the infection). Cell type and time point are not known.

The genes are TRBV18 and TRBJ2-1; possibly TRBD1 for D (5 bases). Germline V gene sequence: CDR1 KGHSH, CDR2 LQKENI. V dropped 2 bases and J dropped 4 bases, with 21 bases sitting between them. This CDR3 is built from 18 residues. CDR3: CASSPRSTVKTEYNEQFF. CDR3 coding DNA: TGTGCCAGCTCACCAAGGTCCACAGTAAAGACAGAGTACAATGAGCAGTTCTTC.

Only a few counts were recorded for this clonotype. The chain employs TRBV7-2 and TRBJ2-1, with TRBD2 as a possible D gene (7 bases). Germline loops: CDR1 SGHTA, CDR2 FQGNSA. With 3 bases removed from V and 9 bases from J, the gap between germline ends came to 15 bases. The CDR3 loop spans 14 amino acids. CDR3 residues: CASSFWGGKGEQFF. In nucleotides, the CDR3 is TGTGCCAGCAGCTTTTGGGGGGGCAAGGGTGAGCAGTTCTTC. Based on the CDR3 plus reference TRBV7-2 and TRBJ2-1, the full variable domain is GAGVSQSPSNKVTEKGKDVELRCDPISGHTALYWYRQSLGQGLEFLIYFQGNSAPDKSGLPSDRFSAERTGGSVSTLTIQRTQQEDSAVYLCASSFWGGKGEQFFGPGTRLTVL.

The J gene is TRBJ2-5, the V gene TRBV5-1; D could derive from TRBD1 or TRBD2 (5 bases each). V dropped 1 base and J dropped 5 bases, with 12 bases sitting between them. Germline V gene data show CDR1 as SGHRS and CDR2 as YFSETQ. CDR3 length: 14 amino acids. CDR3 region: CASSLSGSRETQYF. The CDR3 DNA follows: TGCGCCAGCAGCTTGTCAGGGAGCCGGGAGACCCAGTACTTC.

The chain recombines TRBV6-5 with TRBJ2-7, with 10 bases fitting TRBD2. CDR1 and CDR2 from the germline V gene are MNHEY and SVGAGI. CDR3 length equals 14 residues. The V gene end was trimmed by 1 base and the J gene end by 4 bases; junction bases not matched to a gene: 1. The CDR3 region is CASSYLTSGYEQYF. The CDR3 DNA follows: TGTGCCAGCAGTTACTTGACTAGCGGGTACGAGCAGTACTTC.

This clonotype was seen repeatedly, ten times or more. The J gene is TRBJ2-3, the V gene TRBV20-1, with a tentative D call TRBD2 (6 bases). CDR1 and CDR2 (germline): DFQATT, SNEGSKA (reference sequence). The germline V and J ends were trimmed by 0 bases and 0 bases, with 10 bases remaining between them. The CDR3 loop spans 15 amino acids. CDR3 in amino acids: CSARDLGTSTDTQYF. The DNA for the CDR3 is TGCAGTGCTAGAGATCTCGGGACTAGCACAGATACGCAGTATTTT.

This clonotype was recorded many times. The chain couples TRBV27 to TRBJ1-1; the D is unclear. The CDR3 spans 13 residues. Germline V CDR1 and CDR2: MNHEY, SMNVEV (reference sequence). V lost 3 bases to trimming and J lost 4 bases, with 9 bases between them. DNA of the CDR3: TGTGCCAGCAGTTTTAAAGAGACCACTGAAGCTTTCTTT. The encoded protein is CASSFKETTEAFF.

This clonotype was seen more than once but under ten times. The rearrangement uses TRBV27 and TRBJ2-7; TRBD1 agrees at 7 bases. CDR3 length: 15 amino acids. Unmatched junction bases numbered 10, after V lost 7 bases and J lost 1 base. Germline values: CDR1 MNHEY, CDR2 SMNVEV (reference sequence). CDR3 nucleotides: TGTGCCAGCACCCTGAAACCGGGACAGTCCTACGAGCAGTACGTC. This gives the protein CASTLKPGQSYEQYV.

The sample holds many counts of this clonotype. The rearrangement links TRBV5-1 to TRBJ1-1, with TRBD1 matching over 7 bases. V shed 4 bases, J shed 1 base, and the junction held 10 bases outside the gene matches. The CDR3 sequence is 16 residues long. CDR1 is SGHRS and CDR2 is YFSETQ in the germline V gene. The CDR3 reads CASSGETGQPNTEAFF. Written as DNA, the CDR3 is TGCGCCAGCAGCGGCGAGACAGGGCAACCGAACACTGAAGCTTTCTTT.

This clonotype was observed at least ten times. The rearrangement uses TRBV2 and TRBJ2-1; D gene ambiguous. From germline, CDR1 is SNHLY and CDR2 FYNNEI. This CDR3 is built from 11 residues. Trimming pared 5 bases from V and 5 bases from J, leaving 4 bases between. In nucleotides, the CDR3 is TGTGCCAGCAGTTCCCACAATGAGCAGTTCTTC. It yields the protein CASSSHNEQFF. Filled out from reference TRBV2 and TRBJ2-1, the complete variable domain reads EPEVTQTPSHQVTQMGQEVILRCVPISNHLYFYWYRQILGQKVEFLVSFYNNEISEKSEIFDDQFSVERPDGSNFTLKIRSTKLEDSAMYFCASSSHNEQFFGPGTRLTVL.

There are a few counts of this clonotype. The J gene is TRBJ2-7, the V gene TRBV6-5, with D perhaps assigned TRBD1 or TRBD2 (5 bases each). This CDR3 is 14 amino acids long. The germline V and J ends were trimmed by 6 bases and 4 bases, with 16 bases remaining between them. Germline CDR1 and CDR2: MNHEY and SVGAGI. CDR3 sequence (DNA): TGTGCCAGCAGCCTTAGGGACGGCGAGTACGAGCAGTACTTC. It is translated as CASSLRDGEYEQYF.

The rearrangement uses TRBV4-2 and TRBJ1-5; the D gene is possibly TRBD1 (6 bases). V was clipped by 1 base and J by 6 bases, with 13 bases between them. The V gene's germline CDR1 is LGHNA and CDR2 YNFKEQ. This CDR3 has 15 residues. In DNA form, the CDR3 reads TGTGCCAGCAGCCAAGTTGGGCAGGGGTTTCAGCCCCAGCATTTT. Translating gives CASSQVGQGFQPQHF.

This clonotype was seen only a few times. In DNA form, the CDR3 reads TGCGCCAGCAGCCAAGATCAACTGAATCAGCCCCAGCATTTT. This sequence encodes CASSQDQLNQPQHF. V and J are TRBV4-1 and TRBJ1-5; no definite D call. There are 14 residues in the CDR3. Trimming pared 0 bases from V and 4 bases from J, leaving 7 bases between. Germline V gene data show CDR1 as MGHRA and CDR2 as YSYEKL.

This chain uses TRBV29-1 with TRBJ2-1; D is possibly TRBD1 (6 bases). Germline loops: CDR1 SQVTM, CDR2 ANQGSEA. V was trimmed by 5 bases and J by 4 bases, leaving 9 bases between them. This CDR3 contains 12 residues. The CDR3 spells CSVSQGYNEQFF. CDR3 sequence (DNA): TGCAGCGTTTCACAGGGATACAATGAGCAGTTCTTC.

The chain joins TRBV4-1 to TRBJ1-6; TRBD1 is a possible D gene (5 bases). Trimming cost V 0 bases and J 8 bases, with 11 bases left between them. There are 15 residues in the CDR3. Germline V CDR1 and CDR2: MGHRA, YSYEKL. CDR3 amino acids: CASSQDTGGYSPLHF. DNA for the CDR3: TGCGCCAGCAGCCAAGATACAGGAGGATATTCACCCCTCCACTTT.